These 8 T cell receptor beta chains were sequenced from one sample in a study of T cells in Graves' hyperthyroidism and ophthalmopathy. The TCR beta CDR3 regions underwent amplification using RNA transcripts as the source. In the first-round RT-PCR of the TCR CDR3, the HTBI primer set was used. In TCRdb, the multiplex PCR reads were re-called with MiXCR into one record per CDR3 protein. The sample yields approximately 300,000 distinct CDR3 sequences, roughly 15% seen once. Sequencing used blood. These receptors were collected from a man aged 25 to 45 with Graves' hyperthyroidism.

This clonotype has a count of ten or more. This chain uses TRBV2 with TRBJ1-1, with 9 positions matching TRBD1. The junction had 9 bases not matched to a gene; V was cut back by 8 bases and J by 5 bases. The CDR3 totals 14 residues. Germline values: CDR1 SNHLY, CDR2 FYNNEI. CDR3 coding DNA: TGTGCCAGCTTCATGACAGGGGGAGGAACTGAAGCTTTCTTT. Translation: CASFMTGGGTEAFF.

The gene calls are TRBV30 and TRBJ1-1, with D hard to call. Germline assignment: CDR1 GTSNPN and CDR2 SVGIG (reference sequence). Trimming stripped 3 bases from V and 5 bases from J, with 7 bases between. The CDR3 consists of 11 residues. This CDR3 reads CAWRSWTEAFF. The CDR3 DNA is TGTGCCTGGAGGAGTTGGACTGAAGCTTTCTTT.

This clonotype was observed at least ten times. The chain combines TRBV18 with TRBJ2-7, with a tentative D call TRBD1 (6 bases). The CDR3 is 13 residues long. The germline CDR1 and CDR2 sequences are KGHSH and LQKENI. The V and J ends lost 6 bases and 6 bases respectively, with 15 bases between them. The CDR3 bases are TGTGCCAGCTCTCCCCTCAGGGGTCCCGAGCAGTACTTC. This translates into CASSPLRGPEQYF.

This clonotype was counted many times. The chain combines TRBV11-2 with TRBJ2-7; 8 positions match TRBD1. With 4 bases clipped from V and 6 bases from J, the junction kept 11 bases outside the gene matches. The CDR3 contains 15 residues. Germline lookup yields CDR1 SGHAT and CDR2 FQNNGV. Here the CDR3 DNA reads TGTGCCAGCAGCTCTTCCGGGACAGGTCTCGGCGAGCAGTACTTC. This codes for CASSSSGTGLGEQYF.

The chain combines TRBV20-1 with TRBJ2-3; 10 positions agree with TRBD2. CDR1 is DFQATT and CDR2 is SNEGSKA in the germline V gene (reference sequence). The trim removed 4 bases at V and 4 bases at J, leaving 5 bases unmatched. This CDR3 region has 14 residues. CDR3 DNA sequence: TGCAGTGCTAATAACCTAGCGGGAGCAGATACGCAGTATTTT. Its translation: CSANNLAGADTQYF.

The rearrangement links TRBV2 to TRBJ2-1; D uncertain. This CDR3 comprises 15 residues. V was cut by 2 bases and J by 1 base, with 9 bases left in between. The V gene's germline CDR1 is SNHLY and CDR2 FYNNEI. The CDR3 nucleotides are TGTGCCAGCAGTGAACAAGCGTTATCCTACAATGAGCAGTTCTTC. Residues: CASSEQALSYNEQFF.

This clonotype occurred many times. This chain connects TRBV28 to TRBJ1-2, with no clear D. In germline, CDR1 is MDHEN, CDR2 SYDVKM. The V and J ends lost 8 bases and 0 bases respectively, with 13 bases between them. The CDR3 is 14 amino acids. Written as DNA, the CDR3 is TGTGCCAGCCGGCCAGCCTTAGCTAACTATGGCTACACCTTC. This translates into CASRPALANYGYTF.

V gene TRBV13 combines with J gene TRBJ2-1; 9 nucleotides agree with TRBD2. Germline trimming cut 0 bases from V and 7 bases from J; bases unmatched to any gene: 13. Germline-derived CDR1 and CDR2 are PRHDT and FYEKMQ (reference sequence). This CDR3 spans 18 amino acids. CDR3 DNA sequence: TGTGCCAGCAGCTTAGGCTTAATAGGACTAGCGAGGCGTAATGAGCAGTTCTTC. This sequence encodes CASSLGLIGLARRNEQFF.